This TCR beta chain was found in a study of blood T cell repertoires in COVID-19. This clone was observed a single time. CDR1 is SEHNR and CDR2 is FQNEAQ in the germline V gene (reference sequence). The length of the CDR3 is 15 residues. With 4 bases clipped from V and 6 bases from J, the junction kept 5 bases outside the gene matches. Original processing notes: Estimated nucleated cell counts came from reference gene primer amplification. Libraries were prepared by immunoSEQ multiplex PCR; TCRdb keeps only in-frame clonotypes and omits some of them. For V, J and clone size, that table is used; D and trimming come from the DNA. The table includes roughly 140,000 clones, 65% to 80% detected once.

This chain links TRBV7-9 with TRBJ2-1; 11 nucleotides match TRBD2. This TCR derives from a woman aged 55-75 years with acute or convalescent COVID-19. Sequenced: peripheral blood. CDR3 region: CASSSLAGGTNEQFF. The CDR3, as DNA: TGTGCCAGCAGCTCTCTAGCGGGAGGTACCAATGAGCAGTTCTTC.